This TCR beta chain is from a study of cytomegalovirus exposure and HLA in healthy donors. As for the study in general: An analysis done earlier identified 90 million to 120 million unique TCR beta sequences from about 180 million T cells.

Points from the study as a whole: There were 150 to 200 TCR beta chains listed as cytomegalovirus-associated.

Points on this clone: Antigen: not known.

Everyone who donated was a healthy bone marrow donor. The ends lost 3 bases at V and 8 bases at J; junction bases unmatched: 5. Germline V gives CDR1 MNHEY, CDR2 SMNVEV (reference sequence). The CDR3 consists of 13 residues. The primer mix had 60 Vbeta and 13 Jbeta primers. The method was immunoSEQ multiplex PCR; TCRdb's version includes in-frame clones alone and lacks a portion of them. The sample lists 75,000 to 100,000 clones; more than 60% were seen once. The chain links TRBV27 to TRBJ1-2; TRBD1 matches 8 bases. This TCR derives from a young man in good health and CMV-seropositive. Sequenced sample: PBMCs. In DNA, the CDR3 is TGTGCCAGCAGTTTCCGGACAGGGTCGGGCTACACCTTC. Translating gives CASSFRTGSGYTF.